The 14 T cell receptor beta chains presented below share a single source sample, sequenced in a study of regulatory T cells in long-lasting Graves disease. The time point denotes: newly diagnosed GD, antithyroid drugs for less than 3 months. PBMC RNA was the source of the TCR library. Researchers made TCR beta libraries by using iRepertoire HTBI primers and running Arm-PCR on CDR3 regions. TCRdb passed the multiplex PCR reads through MiXCR, listing each CDR3 protein once. Of around 250,000 distinct CDR3 sequences detected, 20% to 25% appear once; the ten largest clones hold approximately 15%. This specimen was peripheral blood mononuclear cells (PBMCs), taken at new diagnosis, from a patient treated with antithyroid drugs. Source of these receptors: a female donor with Graves disease.

The sample holds many counts of this clonotype. The chain joins TRBV11-2 to TRBJ2-7; 8 bases align to TRBD1. The V gene's germline CDR1 is SGHAT and CDR2 FQNNGV. This CDR3 spans 14 amino acids. After removal of 4 bases from V and 2 bases from J, the junction contained 4 bases not matched to a gene. The DNA of the CDR3 is TGTGCCAGCAGCTCGCAGGGGGCAGCCTACGAGCAGTACTTC. The encoded protein is CASSSQGAAYEQYF.

This clonotype has ten or more counts. The chain employs TRBV3-2 and TRBJ2-2; TRBD2, the table's D call, was not compared with the DNA. TRBV3-2 corresponds to a pseudogene. This CDR3 comprises 14 residues. The CDR3, as DNA: TGTGCCAGCAGCCAAGGTAGCGGAACCGGGGAGCTGTTTTTT. It translates to CASSQGSGTGELFF.

At least ten counts were recorded for this clonotype. The rearrangement joins TRBV7-2 to TRBJ2-3; no clear D gene. This CDR3 comprises 13 residues. Germline CDR1 SGHTA, CDR2 FQGNSA. With 1 base removed from V and 4 bases from J, the gap between germline ends came to 6 bases. The DNA for the CDR3 is TGTGCCAGCAGCTTAGACCAGCCAGATACGCAGTATTTT. It encodes CASSLDQPDTQYF.

This clonotype was counted many times. This sequence joins TRBV27 and TRBJ2-4, with D possibly being TRBD1 or TRBD2 (5 bases each). This CDR3 region has 15 residues. From germline, CDR1 is MNHEY and CDR2 SMNVEV (reference sequence). Trimming stripped 2 bases from V and 1 base from J, with 9 bases between. In DNA form, the CDR3 reads TGTGCCAGCAGTTTACGAGGGGAGGCCAAAAACATTCAGTACTTC. Amino acids: CASSLRGEAKNIQYF.

In its sample, this clonotype was seen a few times. The V gene is TRBV9, the J gene TRBJ2-1; D is ambiguous. The CDR3 consists of 15 residues. V was trimmed by 4 bases and J by 6 bases, leaving 17 bases between them. Germline CDR1 is SGDLS and CDR2 is YYNGEE. CDR3 in DNA: TGTGCCAGCAGCCCCCGACGGACGGAGACCAATGAGCAGTTCTTC. This codes for CASSPRRTETNEQFF.

Regarding this clonotype: A far larger clone differs by one base, so this is likely a read error. The chain couples TRBV7-9 to TRBJ1-1; D uncertain. V was pared by 5 bases and J by 0 bases, with 19 bases between. The CDR3 covers 17 residues. The V gene's germline CDR1 is SEHNR and CDR2 FQNEAQ (reference sequence). DNA for the CDR3: TGTGCCAGCAGCCGGCACCCGAGAGGTTCCATGAACACTGAAGCTTTCTTT. Encoded protein: CASSRHPRGSMNTEAFF.

There are many counts of this clonotype. The V call is TRBV20-1, the J call TRBJ2-5; D remains ambiguous. Germline assignment: CDR1 DFQATT and CDR2 SNEGSKA (reference sequence). Trimming removed 3 bases at V and 2 bases at J, with 13 bases between. There are 14 residues in the CDR3. The CDR3 loop reads CSASPLGYQETQYF. The CDR3 coding sequence is TGCAGTGCTAGTCCCCTAGGGTATCAAGAGACCCAGTACTTC.

This clonotype was seen repeatedly, ten times or more. V gene TRBV15 combines with J gene TRBJ1-5; no definite D call. Germline lookup yields CDR1 LNHNV and CDR2 YYDKDF (reference sequence). Trimming removed 3 bases at V and 1 base at J, with 13 bases between. The CDR3 runs to 16 residues. The CDR3 here is CATSRDPRWSNQPQHF. The CDR3 DNA reads TGTGCCACCAGCAGGGATCCTAGGTGGAGCAATCAGCCCCAGCATTTT.

This clonotype was recorded at least ten times. This chain uses TRBV6-2 or TRBV6-3 with TRBJ2-2; 9 nucleotides agree with TRBD2. The V and J ends lost 0 bases and 1 base, in that order; junction bases with no gene match: 3. Germline CDR1 and CDR2: MNHEY and SVGEGT. The CDR3 runs 17 residues. CDR3 sequence reads: CASSYSQREVNTGELFF. CDR3 nucleotides: TGTGCCAGCAGTTACTCCCAGCGGGAGGTGAACACCGGGGAGCTGTTTTTT.

This clonotype was seen repeatedly, ten times or more. This chain uses TRBV18 with TRBJ2-7; D is uncertain. CDR3 length: 13 residues. Germline CDR1 reads KGHSH; CDR2 reads LQKENI. V was pared by 1 base and J by 5 bases, with 9 bases between. The DNA for the CDR3 is TGTGCCAGCTCACCACGTGCGGTCGACGAGCAGTACTTC. Amino acid sequence: CASSPRAVDEQYF.

This clonotype was seen more than once but under ten times. The chain links TRBV9 to TRBJ1-6; possibly TRBD1 for D (6 bases). CDR3 length equals 18 residues. V was cut by 0 bases and J by 7 bases, with 20 bases left in between. Germline V lookup: CDR1 SGDLS, CDR2 YYNGEE. CDR3 region: CASSVGISPRTANSPLHF. The CDR3 DNA follows: TGTGCCAGCAGCGTAGGGATTTCCCCGAGGACAGCAAATTCACCCCTCCACTTT. Drawing the rest from reference TRBV9 and TRBJ1-6, the complete variable domain is DSGVTQTPKHLITATGQRVTLRCSPRSGDLSVYWYQQSLDQGLQFLIQYYNGEERAKGNILERFSAQQFPDLHSELNLSSLELGDSALYFCASSVGISPRTANSPLHFGNGTRLTVT.

This clonotype was detected many times. The V call is TRBV19, the J call TRBJ2-1; possibly TRBD2 for D (5 bases). The CDR3 sequence is 14 residues long. Trimming cost V 10 bases and J 5 bases, with 18 bases left between them. Germline assignment: CDR1 LNHDA and CDR2 SQIVND (reference sequence). The CDR3 coding sequence is TGTGCCACTGATGCGGGTGGGGTGGACAATGAGCAGTTCTTC. Its protein product is CATDAGGVDNEQFF. The whole variable domain, filled in from reference TRBV19 and TRBJ2-1, reads DGGITQSPKYLFRKEGQNVTLSCEQNLNHDAMYWYRQDPGQGLRLIYYSQIVNDFQKGDIAEGYSVSREKKESFPLTVTSAQKNPTAFYLCATDAGGVDNEQFFGPGTRLTVL.

The V call is TRBV3-1, the J call TRBJ2-7; 10 positions agree with TRBD2. Germline CDR1 is LGHDT and CDR2 is YNNKEL (reference sequence). The CDR3 consists of 16 residues. Trimming took 0 bases from V and 6 from J; bases not matched to a gene: 8. This CDR3 is CASSQDLDSGGREQYF. CDR3 nucleotide sequence: TGTGCCAGCAGCCAAGATCTGGATAGCGGGGGGCGCGAGCAGTACTTC.

V gene TRBV28 combines with J gene TRBJ2-1; possible D gene TRBD1, 6 bases. The tail of the sequence fits TRBJ2-5 better, so the J call may be wrong. This CDR3 has 13 residues. CDR1 and CDR2 from the germline V gene are MDHEN and SYDVKM. The CDR3 nucleotides read TGTGCCAGCAGTCGACAGGATCAAGAGACCCAGTACTTC. Protein product: CASSRQDQETQYF.